The rows below give T cell receptor beta chains drawn from one sample of a study of beta chain features in type 1 diabetes. TCRdb's copy holds only in-frame clones and misses some; the assay was immunoSEQ multiplex PCR. The profile shows 900,000 or so clones, 17% of them singletons. Material: naive CD4+ T cells from blood. The receptors here all came from a woman under 30 in good health. Each CDR3 is given with its conserved first and last residue. A D gene is named only where the DNA matches it firmly. Size tells how often a clone was seen (once, few, many) or the class of an expanded clone, and some rows leave it out.

cdr3_length	d_call	clone_size	v_call	j_call	cdr3_aa	cdr3_nt
12	TRBD1	few	TRBV29-1	TRBJ2-5	CSVGDSLGTQYF	TGCAGCGTGGGGGACAGCCTGGGGACCCAGTACTTC
15	TRBD1	NA	TRBV5-4	TRBJ2-3	CASRPGQGTPDTQYF	TGTGCCAGCAGACCTGGACAGGGGACCCCAGATACGCAGTATTTT
13	TRBD1	few	TRBV18	TRBJ2-7	CASSWDSSYEQYF	TGTGCCAGCTCCTGGGACAGCTCCTACGAGCAGTACTTC
14	TRBD2	few	TRBV19	TRBJ2-1	CASSIVDSGKEQFF	TGTGCCAGTAGTATAGTGGATAGCGGGAAAGAGCAGTTCTTC
11	NA	few	TRBV29-1	TRBJ1-2	CSVVREYGYTF	TGCAGCGTTGTCAGGGAGTATGGCTACACCTTC
15	TRBD1	NA	TRBV14	TRBJ2-7	CASSRSWTGSNEQYF	TGTGCCAGCAGCCGATCCTGGACAGGGAGCAACGAGCAGTACTTC
18	TRBD1	NA	TRBV18	TRBJ1-2	CASSPRGQPRPANYGYTF	TGTGCCAGCTCACCACGGGGACAGCCCCGGCCCGCTAACTATGGCTACACCTTC
13	NA	NA	TRBV19	TRBJ2-1	CASRRDGYNEQFF	TGTGCCAGTAGACGGGACGGGTACAATGAGCAGTTCTTC
17	TRBD2	NA	TRBV7-3	TRBJ2-2	CASSRRGGTSSNGELFF	TGTGCCAGCAGCCGACGGGGCGGGACTAGCAGTAACGGGGAGCTGTTTTTT
15	NA	few	TRBV10-1	TRBJ2-7	CASSVYGTGVGEQYF	TGCGCCAGCAGTGTATACGGGACCGGGGTAGGCGAGCAGTACTTC
13	NA	few	TRBV6-6	TRBJ2-5	CASSKQSQETQYF	TGTGCCAGCAGTAAGCAGAGCCAAGAGACCCAGTACTTC
17	TRBD2	NA	TRBV10-3	TRBJ2-3	CAIGGDGALAQTDTQYF	TGTGCCATCGGGGGGGACGGTGCCCTAGCCCAGACAGATACGCAGTATTTT
14	TRBD2	NA	TRBV6-6	TRBJ2-5	CASKTSGGQETQYF	TGTGCCAGCAAGACTAGCGGGGGCCAAGAGACCCAGTACTTC
14	NA	few	TRBV11-1	TRBJ2-7	CASSLERQSYEQYF	TGTGCCAGCAGCTTAGAACGCCAGTCCTACGAGCAGTACTTC
16	TRBD1	few	TRBV9	TRBJ1-1	CASSVGTGVMNTEAFF	TGTGCCAGCAGCGTAGGTACAGGGGTCATGAACACTGAAGCTTTCTTT
15	TRBD2	few	TRBV7-2	TRBJ2-2	CASSLRREGLGELFF	TGTGCCAGCAGCTTAAGGCGGGAGGGCCTTGGGGAGCTGTTTTTT
16	TRBD2	NA	TRBV7-2	TRBJ2-7	CASSQAAGRSSYEQYF	TGTGCCAGCAGTCAGGCGGCCGGGAGGAGCTCCTACGAGCAGTACTTC
11	NA	NA	TRBV2	TRBJ2-5	CASSVQETQYF	TGTGCCAGCAGTGTACAAGAGACCCAGTACTTC
18	NA	few	TRBV28	TRBJ2-5	CASSFSWFLRGKQETQYF	TGTGCCAGCAGTTTTTCTTGGTTTCTTAGGGGAAAACAAGAGACCCAGTACTTC
12	NA	few	TRBV28	TRBJ1-4	CASNSVRTDQFF	TGTGCCAGCAATTCAGTGAGGACAGATCAGTTTTTT
13	NA	NA	TRBV4-3	TRBJ2-1	CASSQESRREQFF	TGCGCCAGCAGCCAAGAGTCCCGGAGGGAGCAGTTCTTC
17	TRBD1	few	TRBV15	TRBJ1-2	CATSREKLQGAGYGYTF	TGTGCCACCAGCAGAGAGAAGCTACAGGGGGCGGGCTATGGCTACACCTTC
16	TRBD2	few	TRBV10-3	TRBJ2-7	CAIRERLAGGTYEQYF	TGTGCCATCAGGGAAAGGTTAGCGGGAGGGACCTACGAGCAGTACTTC
16	TRBD2	few	TRBV5-1	TRBJ2-2	CASSVDGGGNTGELFF	TGCGCCAGCAGCGTGGACGGCGGGGGTAACACCGGGGAGCTGTTTTTT
17	NA	few	TRBV9	TRBJ2-1	CASSVGRLRGYRDEQFF	TGTGCCAGCAGCGTAGGTAGGTTACGTGGGTATAGGGATGAGCAGTTCTTC
14	NA	few	TRBV5-4	TRBJ2-2	CASSSQGYTGELFF	TGTGCCAGCAGCTCACAGGGTTACACCGGGGAGCTGTTTTTT
15	TRBD1	NA	TRBV5-1	TRBJ2-7	CASSLGGTGIREQYF	TGCGCCAGCAGCTTAGGAGGGACAGGGATCCGAGAGCAGTACTTC
13	NA	NA	TRBV19	TRBJ2-1	CAIRGRGDNEQFF	TGTGCCATCAGGGGTCGGGGAGACAATGAGCAGTTCTTC
13	NA	NA	TRBV7-9	TRBJ2-7	CASSLAGSGEQYF	TGTGCCAGCAGCCTTGCAGGCTCTGGTGAGCAGTACTTC